A selection of T cell receptor beta chains follows, all from one sample in a study of T cells in localized non-small cell lung cancer. This table comes from immunoSEQ multiplex PCR, and its TCRdb copy is limited to in-frame clones, with some not included. The sample lists about 19,000 clones, 83% seen once, with around 4.5% in the top ten. Sample: peripheral blood, taken before any cancer treatment. The receptors shown here come from a man between 40 and 70 years old with stage I lung adenocarcinoma. Each CDR3 is given with its conserved first and last residue. A D gene is named only where the DNA matches it firmly. Clone size is shown for a subset of rows, as once, few, many or a class of expanded clone.

TRBJ2-2	TRBV19	NA	NA	CASSRDLNTGELFF	TGTGCCAGTAGTAGGGACTTGAACACCGGGGAGCTGTTTTTT
TRBJ1-2	TRBV10-3	NA	NA	CAIRWAEYNYGYTF	TGTGCCATCCGGTGGGCGGAATACAACTATGGCTACACCTTC
TRBJ2-5	TRBV28	TRBD2	NA	CASSFSGRGQETQYF	TGTGCCAGCAGTTTCAGCGGGAGAGGCCAAGAGACCCAGTACTTC
TRBJ1-2	TRBV13	NA	NA	CASSLENHGGYTF	TGTGCCAGCAGCTTAGAGAACCATGGTGGCTACACCTTC
TRBJ2-3	TRBV2	NA	few	CASSAGTHSTDTQYF	TGTGCCAGCAGCGCCGGGACTCACAGCACAGATACGCAGTATTTT
TRBJ2-1	TRBV27	NA	once	CASSIIGGRSYNEQFF	TGTGCCAGCAGTATCATAGGAGGAAGGTCCTACAATGAGCAGTTCTTC
TRBJ1-4	TRBV6-1	TRBD1	NA	CASRFGQGANEKLFF	TGTGCCAGCAGATTTGGACAGGGGGCGAATGAAAAACTGTTTTTT
TRBJ1-2	TRBV28	NA	NA	CASSYVTGPGYTF	TGTGCCAGCAGTTACGTTACAGGGCCCGGCTACACCTTC
TRBJ2-1	TRBV4-2	NA	NA	CASSQGFVSGLSYNEQFF	TGTGCCAGCAGCCAAGGATTTGTTTCGGGCCTCTCCTACAATGAGCAGTTCTTC
TRBJ2-7	TRBV4-1	TRBD1	NA	CASSLDGQGASYEQYF	TGCGCCAGCAGCCTAGACGGGCAGGGGGCCTCCTACGAGCAGTACTTC
TRBJ2-5	TRBV7-2	NA	NA	CASSFLGKTQYF	TGTGCCAGCAGCTTTCTAGGAAAGACCCAGTACTTC
TRBJ2-7	TRBV10-3	NA	NA	CAVGGPSYEQYF	TGTGCCGTGGGGGGACCGTCCTACGAGCAGTACTTC
TRBJ2-2	TRBV14	NA	NA	CASSQGGRGNTGELFF	TGTGCCAGCAGCCAAGGAGGCAGGGGAAACACCGGGGAGCTGTTTTTT